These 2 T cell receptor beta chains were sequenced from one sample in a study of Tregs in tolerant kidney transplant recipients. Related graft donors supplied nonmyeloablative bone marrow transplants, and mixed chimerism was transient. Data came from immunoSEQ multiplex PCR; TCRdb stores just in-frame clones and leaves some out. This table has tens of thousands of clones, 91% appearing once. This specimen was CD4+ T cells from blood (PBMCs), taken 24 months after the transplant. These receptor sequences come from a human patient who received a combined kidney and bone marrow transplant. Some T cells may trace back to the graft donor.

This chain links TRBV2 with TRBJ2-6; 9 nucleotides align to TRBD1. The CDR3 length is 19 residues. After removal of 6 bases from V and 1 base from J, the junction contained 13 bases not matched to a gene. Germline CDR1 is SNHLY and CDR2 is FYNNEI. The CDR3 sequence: CASRNALGTGFSGANVLTF. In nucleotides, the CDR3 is TGTGCCAGCAGGAACGCACTGGGGACAGGGTTTTCTGGGGCCAACGTCCTGACTTTC. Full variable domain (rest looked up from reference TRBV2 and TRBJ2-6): EPEVTQTPSHQVTQMGQEVILRCVPISNHLYFYWYRQILGQKVEFLVSFYNNEISEKSEIFDDQFSVERPDGSNFTLKIRSTKLEDSAMYFCASRNALGTGFSGANVLTFGAGSRLTVL.

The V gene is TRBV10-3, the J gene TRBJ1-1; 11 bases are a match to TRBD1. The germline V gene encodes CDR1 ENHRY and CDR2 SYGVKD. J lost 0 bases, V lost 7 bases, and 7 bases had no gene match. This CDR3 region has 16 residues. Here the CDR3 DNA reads TGTGCCATCAATGGTGGGACAGGGGGGATGAACACTGAAGCTTTCTTT. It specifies CAINGGTGGMNTEAFF.